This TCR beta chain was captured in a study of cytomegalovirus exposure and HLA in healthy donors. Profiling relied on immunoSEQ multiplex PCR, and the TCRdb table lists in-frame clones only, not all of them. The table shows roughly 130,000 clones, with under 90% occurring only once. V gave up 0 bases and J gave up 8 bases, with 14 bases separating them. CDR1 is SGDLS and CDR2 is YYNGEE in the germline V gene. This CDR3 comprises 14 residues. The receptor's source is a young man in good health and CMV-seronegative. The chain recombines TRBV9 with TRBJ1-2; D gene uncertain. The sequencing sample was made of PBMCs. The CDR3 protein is CASSVGGGDLGYTF. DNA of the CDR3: TGTGCCAGCAGCGTAGGAGGAGGCGATCTAGGCTACACCTTC.